This note documents a single TCR beta chain sequence. No antigen is known for it. This entry is derived from a study of cytomegalovirus exposure and HLA in healthy donors. Whole-study findings and limits: In an earlier analysis, about 87% or about 30%: the productive usage of most TCR beta V segments.

The PCR was carried out with 60 Vbeta primers and 13 Jbeta primers. Assay: immunoSEQ multiplex PCR; the TCRdb copy retains only in-frame clones and omits some. The sample has more than 150,000 clones, over 65% seen once; the top ten hold approximately 2.4%. The sample comprised PBMCs. The source of this sequence is a woman between 50 and 59 years old in good health and CMV-seropositive.

The CDR3 sequence is CASSYETGGNYEQYF. The CDR3 bases are TGTGCCAGCAGTTACGAGACAGGGGGCAACTACGAGCAGTACTTC. The genes are TRBV6-6 and TRBJ2-7; 10 nucleotides line up with TRBD1. The CDR3 has 15 residues. Germline lookup yields CDR1 MNHNY and CDR2 SVGAGI (reference sequence). Losses at the gene ends were 2 bases for V and 3 bases for J; bases not matched to a gene: 4.